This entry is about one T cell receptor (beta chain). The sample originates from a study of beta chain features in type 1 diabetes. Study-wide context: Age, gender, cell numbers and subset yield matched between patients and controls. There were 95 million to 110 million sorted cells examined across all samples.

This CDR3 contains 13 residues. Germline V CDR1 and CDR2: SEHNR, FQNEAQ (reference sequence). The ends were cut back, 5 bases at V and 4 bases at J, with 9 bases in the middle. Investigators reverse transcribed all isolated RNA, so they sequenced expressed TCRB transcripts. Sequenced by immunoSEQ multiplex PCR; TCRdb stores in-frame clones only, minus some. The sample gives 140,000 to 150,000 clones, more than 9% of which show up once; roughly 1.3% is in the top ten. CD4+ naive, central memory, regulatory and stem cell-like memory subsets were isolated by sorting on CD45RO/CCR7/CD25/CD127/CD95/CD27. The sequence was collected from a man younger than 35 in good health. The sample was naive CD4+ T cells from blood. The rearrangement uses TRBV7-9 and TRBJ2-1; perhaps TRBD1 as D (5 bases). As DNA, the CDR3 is TGTGCCAGCAGCGGGGCGGCGTACAATGAGCAGTTCTTC. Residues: CASSGAAYNEQFF.